Below are 2 T cell receptor beta chains sequenced from a single sample in a study of T-cell memory formation after mild COVID-19. TCRdb analysed the 5' RACE reads with MiXCR anew, one entry per CDR3 protein. This sample carries more than 150,000 distinct CDR3 sequences, about 22% of them seen once, and the ten largest clones take about 21%. Material for sequencing was PBMCs or a T cell subset sorted from them (not recorded which). All receptors derive from an adult woman who had mild COVID-19 (a few samples of this study predate the infection). Cell type and time point are not known.

The V call is TRBV6-5, the J call TRBJ1-2; 12 bases are shared with TRBD1. The CDR3 consists of 17 residues. The germline V gene has CDR1 MNHEY and CDR2 SVGAGI. J lost 2 bases, V lost 10 bases, and 14 bases had no gene match. The CDR3 DNA sequence: TGTGCCACCCTCACGCCGGGACAGGGGGCAATGAACTATGGCTACACCTTC. Translating it yields CATLTPGQGAMNYGYTF.

This chain joins TRBV14 and TRBJ2-1, with 12 bases that match TRBD2. CDR3 size: 14 residues. Germline loops: CDR1 SGHDN, CDR2 FVKESK. V lost 5 bases, J lost 8 bases, and 4 bases stayed unmatched. CDR3 in amino acids: CASSSRLAGDEQFF. The CDR3, as DNA: TGTGCCAGCAGCTCCCGACTAGCGGGAGATGAGCAGTTCTTC.